These 27 T cell receptor beta chains were all obtained from the same sample, sequenced in a study of Graves' ophthalmopathy and Graves' hyperthyroidism. The study amplified TCR beta CDR3 regions using RNA transcripts. Second-round multiplex PCR came after a first-round RT-PCR that employed HTBI primers. One entry per CDR3 protein, called by TCRdb with MiXCR from the multiplex PCR reads. Of some 750,000 distinct CDR3 sequences listed, 35% to 50% are singletons. Specimen: peripheral blood. The receptors originated from an adult man with Graves' ophthalmopathy.

This clonotype showed up many times. The rearrangement links TRBV29-1 to TRBJ2-7; a weak D match, TRBD1 (5 bases). V was clipped by 6 bases and J by 2 bases, with 11 bases between them. The V gene's germline CDR1 is SQVTM and CDR2 ANQGSEA. CDR3 length: 12 residues. Written as DNA, the CDR3 is TGCAGCGTCCGGGTGGGGCCCTACGAGCAGTACTTC. Its protein product is CSVRVGPYEQYF.

The table lists this clonotype with many counts. The DNA of the CDR3 is TGTGCCAGCAGTATACCGTATAGCAATCAGCCCCAGCATTTT. Translating gives CASSIPYSNQPQHF. The rearrangement links TRBV2 to TRBJ1-5; no clear D gene. The CDR3 is 14 amino acids. The V and J ends lost 5 bases and 0 bases respectively, with 8 bases between them. Germline V gives CDR1 SNHLY, CDR2 FYNNEI.

This clonotype was seen many times. The rearrangement joins TRBV10-3 to TRBJ2-7; perhaps TRBD1 as D (6 bases). The germline CDR1 and CDR2 sequences are ENHRY and SYGVKD. The V end lost 10 bases, the J end lost 4 bases, and 14 bases lay between the germline ends. This CDR3 is built from 12 residues. The chain's CDR3 is CATGQPEYEQYF. In DNA form, the CDR3 reads TGTGCCACGGGACAACCGGAATACGAGCAGTACTTC.

This clonotype has just a few counts. The chain has TRBV6-1 and TRBJ2-7; 13 nucleotides align to TRBD2. V trimming: 4 bases; J trimming: 1 base; junction bases outside the gene matches: 10. CDR1 and CDR2 (germline): MNHNS, SASEGT. CDR3 length: 18 residues. CDR3 nucleotide sequence: TGTGCCAGCAGTGTGACCGGACTAGCGGGGGATCGATCCTACGAGCAGTACTTC. This codes for CASSVTGLAGDRSYEQYF.

V is TRBV10-3 and J is TRBJ1-5; D is perhaps TRBD1 (6 bases). With 3 bases removed from V and 4 bases from J, the gap between germline ends came to 28 bases. Germline lookup yields CDR1 ENHRY and CDR2 SYGVKD. CDR3 length equals 20 residues. For the CDR3, the DNA is TGTGCCATCAGTGAAGGCAGCCCTCCTGGGCTGGACAGAACTAATCAGCCCCAGCATTTT. This codes for CAISEGSPPGLDRTNQPQHF.

This clonotype appeared many times. The chain is built from TRBV10-3 and TRBJ1-2; TRBD1 matches 7 bases. The CDR3 is 13 residues long. V shed 8 bases and J 5 bases; nucleotides not matched to a gene: 8. CDR1 and CDR2 (germline): ENHRY, SYGVKD. The CDR3 DNA reads TGTGCCATCGTGGATGACAGGGAGTATGGCTACACCTTC. Translating gives CAIVDDREYGYTF.

This clonotype was recorded many times. The V and J genes are TRBV20-1 and TRBJ1-1; a weak D match, TRBD1 (5 bases). This CDR3 spans 15 amino acids. Trimming shortened V by 2 bases and J by 4 bases, and 17 bases separated the two germline ends. Per the germline V gene, CDR1 is DFQATT and CDR2 is SNEGSKA (reference sequence). Here the CDR3 reads CSARLGRGWGTEAFF. The CDR3 nucleotides read TGCAGTGCTAGACTCGGTAGGGGTTGGGGCACTGAAGCTTTCTTT.

Comment on this clonotype: One junction end does not reproduce the germline sequence, and a read error may be involved. This chain uses TRBV5-1 with TRBJ2-7; TRBD1 agrees at 9 bases. Germline V gives CDR1 SGHRS, CDR2 YFSETQ. This CDR3 contains 15 residues. In DNA, the CDR3 is TGCGCCAGCAGCTCGCCGGACAGGGGCATGAACGAGCAGTGCTTC. Its protein is CASSSPDRGMNEQCF.

This clonotype appeared many times. The gene calls are TRBV9 and TRBJ1-3; D might be TRBD1 (6 bases). The germline gives CDR1 SGDLS, CDR2 YYNGEE. V shed 3 bases and J shed 0 bases, with 13 bases lying between them. The CDR3 is made up of 16 amino acids. In DNA, the CDR3 is TGTGCCAGCAGCGGAGGACAGCCCGCCTCTGGAAACACCATATATTTT. Protein: CASSGGQPASGNTIYF.

This clonotype has a count of ten or more. The rearrangement links TRBV29-1 to TRBJ1-2; 9 positions agree with TRBD1. The CDR3 loop spans 14 amino acids. Germline CDR1 SQVTM, CDR2 ANQGSEA. V shed 6 bases, J shed 8 bases, and the junction held 13 bases outside the gene matches. CDR3: CSVFERTGVEGYTF. DNA for the CDR3: TGCAGCGTCTTCGAGCGGACAGGGGTTGAGGGCTACACCTTC.

This rearrangement joins TRBV7-2 to TRBJ1-4; possibly TRBD1 for D (5 bases). Trimming removed 5 bases at V and 10 bases at J, with 14 bases between. This CDR3 contains 13 residues. The germline gives CDR1 SGHTA, CDR2 FQGNSA. The CDR3 region has the DNA TGTGCCAGCAGCCCAAGACCCGGGACAAAACTGTTTTTT. Residues: CASSPRPGTKLFF.

V usage is TRBV11-2 and J usage is TRBJ2-7; TRBD1 agrees at 7 bases. V shed 4 bases, J shed 5 bases, and the junction held 14 bases outside the gene matches. CDR1 SGHAT and CDR2 FQNNGV come from the germline V gene. CDR3 length: 16 residues. The CDR3 sequence: CASSSRDRATWDEQYF. DNA for the CDR3: TGTGCCAGCAGCTCTAGAGACAGGGCCACATGGGACGAGCAGTACTTC.

The chain couples TRBV25-1 to TRBJ2-5; no clear D gene. The CDR3 extends over 14 amino acids. Germline values: CDR1 MGHDK, CDR2 SYGVNS. Trimming pared 8 bases from V and 0 bases from J, leaving 13 bases between. The CDR3 region has the DNA TGTGCCAGCCAGCAGGTCATTAACCAAGAGACCCAGTACTTC. It specifies CASQQVINQETQYF.

This clonotype was observed a few times. The chain is built from TRBV10-3 and TRBJ2-5, with 8 nucleotides matching TRBD1. This CDR3 region has 14 residues. Looked up from germline, CDR1 is ENHRY and CDR2 is SYGVKD. J gave up 4 bases and V 6 bases, and 7 bases lay outside the gene matches. In nucleotides, the CDR3 is TGTGCCATCAGAACAGGACAGGGAGGAGAGACCCAGTACTTC. It specifies CAIRTGQGGETQYF.

The chain uses TRBV29-1 and TRBJ1-2, with 8 bases identical to TRBD1. The ends lost 4 bases at V and 13 bases at J; junction bases unmatched: 11. CDR3 size: 12 residues. The germline CDR1 and CDR2 sequences are SQVTM and ANQGSEA. Written as DNA, the CDR3 is TGCAGCGTTGTCCGGGACAGGATTGGGTTCACCTTC. Translating it yields CSVVRDRIGFTF.

As for this clonotype: At one end the junction does not follow the germline gene, possibly because of a read error. This sequence joins TRBV7-9 and TRBJ2-5, with D unresolved. CDR1 is SEHNR, CDR2 FQNEAQ, per germline (reference sequence). This CDR3 contains 14 residues. The CDR3 here is CASSLVFDGQVKSF. CDR3 DNA: TGTGCCAGCAGCTTAGTCTTCGACGGCCAAGTTAAGAGCTTC.

This clonotype was observed a handful of times. V usage is TRBV12-3 or TRBV12-4 and J usage is TRBJ1-1; 8 bases are shared with TRBD1. With V trimmed by 6 bases and J by 5 bases, 11 bases remained unmatched. The CDR3 totals 15 residues. As DNA, the CDR3 is TGTGCCAGCAGCCCCGGACAGGGCTTGAGGACTGAAGCTTTCTTT. Its translation: CASSPGQGLRTEAFF.

Turning to this clonotype: A much larger clone is a single base away; this may be a read error. This rearrangement joins TRBV7-9 to TRBJ1-1; no reliable D call. Germline V gives CDR1 SEHNR, CDR2 FQNEAQ (reference sequence). The CDR3 length is 16 residues. CDR3 residues: CANSFGTDRVNTEAFF. The CDR3 coding sequence is TGTGCCAACAGCTTCGGAACGGATAGGGTGAACACTGAAGCTTTCTTT.

The V and J genes are TRBV12-3 or TRBV12-4 and TRBJ2-5; 7 bases align to TRBD1. CDR3 length equals 15 residues. Trimming took 3 bases from V and 2 from J; bases not matched to a gene: 6. The CDR3 bases are TGTGCCAGCAGTTTCCACCGACAGGGTCAAGAGACCCAGTACTTC. Amino acid sequence: CASSFHRQGQETQYF.

This clonotype has ten or more counts. The chain links TRBV2 to TRBJ2-5; 12 positions agree with TRBD2. Germline loops: CDR1 SNHLY, CDR2 FYNNEI. The CDR3 covers 15 residues. With 7 bases clipped from V and 5 bases from J, the junction kept 8 bases outside the gene matches. This CDR3 reads CASKPTSGSSETQYF. In DNA, the CDR3 is TGTGCCAGCAAACCGACTAGCGGGAGCTCGGAGACCCAGTACTTC.

V is TRBV20-1 and J is TRBJ2-7; the D is unclear. V was clipped by 7 bases and J by 5 bases, with 15 bases between them. CDR1 is DFQATT and CDR2 is SNEGSKA in the germline V gene (reference sequence). This CDR3 spans 12 amino acids. DNA of the CDR3: TGCAGTGGGGCACCGAATAAAGACGAGCAGTACTTC. The encoded protein is CSGAPNKDEQYF.

V usage is TRBV5-1 and J usage is TRBJ2-5; 14 bases map to TRBD2. The V gene end was trimmed by 0 bases and the J gene end by 6 bases; junction bases not matched to a gene: 4. Germline lookup yields CDR1 SGHRS and CDR2 YFSETQ. The CDR3 runs to 16 residues. The CDR3 reads CASSLAGTSGSKTQYF. DNA of the CDR3: TGCGCCAGCAGCTTGGCCGGGACTAGCGGGAGCAAGACCCAGTACTTC.

J is TRBJ2-5 and V is TRBV7-9; D gene unclear. There are 15 residues in the CDR3. Trimming shortened V by 2 bases and J by 7 bases, and 17 bases separated the two germline ends. Germline CDR1 is SEHNR and CDR2 is FQNEAQ (reference sequence). Here the CDR3 reads CASSLSGYSPLTQYF. CDR3 DNA sequence: TGTGCCAGCAGCTTATCAGGTTATTCACCCCTGACCCAGTACTTC.

This clonotype was seen repeatedly, ten times or more. The gene calls are TRBV29-1 and TRBJ1-1, with a tentative D call TRBD1 (6 bases). V lost 4 bases and J lost 1, with 19 bases in between. Germline values: CDR1 SQVTM, CDR2 ANQGSEA. This CDR3 region has 16 residues. The CDR3 DNA is TGCAGCGTTGTCGGGGGGCGAGGGGATTCGAACACTGAAGCTTTCTTT. Translating gives CSVVGGRGDSNTEAFF. Full variable domain (outside the CDR3, taken from reference TRBV29-1 and TRBJ1-1): SAVISQKPSRDICQRGTSLTIQCQVDSQVTMMFWYRQQPGQSLTLIATANQGSEATYESGFVIDKFPISRPNLTFSTLTVSNMSPEDSSIYLCSVVGGRGDSNTEAFFGQGTRLTVV.

This clonotype has more than one count but fewer than ten. This chain joins TRBV6-6 and TRBJ2-2, with TRBD1 matching 9 bases. CDR1 is MNHNY, CDR2 SVGAGI, per germline (reference sequence). V gave up 9 bases and J gave up 4 bases; unmatched junction bases: 3. CDR3 length equals 13 residues. CDR3 amino acids: CASRDRVTGELFF. The CDR3 nucleotides are TGTGCCAGTCGGGACAGGGTCACCGGGGAGCTGTTTTTT.

The V gene is TRBV19, the J gene TRBJ1-6, with unresolved D. The CDR3 contains 13 residues. Germline values: CDR1 LNHDA, CDR2 SQIVND (reference sequence). V dropped 0 bases and J dropped 7 bases, with 4 bases sitting between them. As DNA, the CDR3 is TGTGCCAGTAGTATAGATTGGAATTCACCCCTCCACTTT. It codes for CASSIDWNSPLHF.

The J gene is TRBJ2-1, the V gene TRBV2; D gene uncertain. Trimming stripped 2 bases from V and 2 bases from J, with 13 bases between. In germline, CDR1 is SNHLY, CDR2 FYNNEI. The CDR3 has 16 amino acids. CDR3 nucleotides: TGTGCCAGCAGTGAACCAGCTCCTGGAACCTACAATGAGCAGTTCTTC. It specifies CASSEPAPGTYNEQFF.